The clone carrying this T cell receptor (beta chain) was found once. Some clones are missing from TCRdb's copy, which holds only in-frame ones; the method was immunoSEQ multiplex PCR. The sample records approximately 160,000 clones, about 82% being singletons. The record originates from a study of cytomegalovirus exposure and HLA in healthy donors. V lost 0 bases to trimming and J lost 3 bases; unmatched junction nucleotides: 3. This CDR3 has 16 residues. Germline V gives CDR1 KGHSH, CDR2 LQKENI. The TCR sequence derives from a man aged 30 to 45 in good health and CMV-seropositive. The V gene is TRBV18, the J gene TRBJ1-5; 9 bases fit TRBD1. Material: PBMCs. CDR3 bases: TGTGCCAGCTCACCACCGGGGACAGGGACCAATCAGCCCCAGCATTTT. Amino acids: CASSPPGTGTNQPQHF.